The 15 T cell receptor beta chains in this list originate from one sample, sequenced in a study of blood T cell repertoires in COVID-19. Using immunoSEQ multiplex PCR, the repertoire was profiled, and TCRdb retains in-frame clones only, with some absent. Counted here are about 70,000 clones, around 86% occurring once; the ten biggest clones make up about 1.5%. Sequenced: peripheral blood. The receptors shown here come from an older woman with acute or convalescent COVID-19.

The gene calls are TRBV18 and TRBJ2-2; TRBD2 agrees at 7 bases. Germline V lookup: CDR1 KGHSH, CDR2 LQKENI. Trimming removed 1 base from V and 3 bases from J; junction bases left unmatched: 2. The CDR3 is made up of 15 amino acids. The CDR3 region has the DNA TGTGCCAGCTCACCACGTGCGGGGGACACCGGGGAGCTGTTTTTT. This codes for CASSPRAGDTGELFF.

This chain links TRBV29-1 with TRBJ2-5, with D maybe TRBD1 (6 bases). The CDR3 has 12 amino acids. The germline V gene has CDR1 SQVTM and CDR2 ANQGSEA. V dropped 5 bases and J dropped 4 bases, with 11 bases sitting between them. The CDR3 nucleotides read TGCAGCGTTAAGGGGGTAGGAGAGACCCAGTACTTC. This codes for CSVKGVGETQYF.

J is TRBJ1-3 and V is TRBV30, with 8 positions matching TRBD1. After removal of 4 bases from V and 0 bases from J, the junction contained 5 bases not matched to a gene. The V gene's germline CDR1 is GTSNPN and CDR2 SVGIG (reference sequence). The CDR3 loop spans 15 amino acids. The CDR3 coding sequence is TGTGCCTGGAATCCGGGACAGGTCTCTGGAAACACCATATATTTT. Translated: CAWNPGQVSGNTIYF. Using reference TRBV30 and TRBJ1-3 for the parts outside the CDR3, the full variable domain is SQTIHQWPATLVQPVGSPLSLECTVEGTSNPNLYWYRQAAGRGLQLLFYSVGIGQISSEVPQNLSASRPQDRQFILSSKKLLLSDSGFYLCAWNPGQVSGNTIYFGEGSWLTVV.

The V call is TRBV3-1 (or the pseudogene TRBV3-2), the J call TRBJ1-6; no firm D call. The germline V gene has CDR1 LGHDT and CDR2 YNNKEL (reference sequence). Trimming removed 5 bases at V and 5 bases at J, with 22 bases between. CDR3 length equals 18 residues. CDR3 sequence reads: CASSVGRPFIHHNSPLHF. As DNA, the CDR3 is TGTGCCAGCAGCGTTGGGCGTCCTTTCATACATCATAATTCACCCCTCCACTTT.

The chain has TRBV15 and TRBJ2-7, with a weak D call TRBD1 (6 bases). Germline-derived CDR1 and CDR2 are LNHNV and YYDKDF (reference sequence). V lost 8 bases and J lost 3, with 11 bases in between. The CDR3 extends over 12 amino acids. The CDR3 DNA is TGTGCCACCTCTACAGGGAGCTACGAGCAGTACTTC. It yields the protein CATSTGSYEQYF.

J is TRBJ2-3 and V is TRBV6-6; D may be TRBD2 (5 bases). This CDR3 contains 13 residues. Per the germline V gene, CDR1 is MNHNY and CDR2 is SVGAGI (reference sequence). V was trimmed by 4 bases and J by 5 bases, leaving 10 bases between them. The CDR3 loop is CASSSTSGDTQYF. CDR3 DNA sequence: TGTGCCAGCAGTTCAACCAGCGGAGATACGCAGTATTTT.

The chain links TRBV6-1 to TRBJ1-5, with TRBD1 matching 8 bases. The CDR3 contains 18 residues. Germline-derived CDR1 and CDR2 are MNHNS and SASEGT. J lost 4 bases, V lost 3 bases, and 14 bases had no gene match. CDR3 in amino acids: CASSEGQGARLRNQPQHF. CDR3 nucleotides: TGTGCCAGCAGTGAGGGGCAGGGGGCAAGGTTACGGAATCAGCCCCAGCATTTT.

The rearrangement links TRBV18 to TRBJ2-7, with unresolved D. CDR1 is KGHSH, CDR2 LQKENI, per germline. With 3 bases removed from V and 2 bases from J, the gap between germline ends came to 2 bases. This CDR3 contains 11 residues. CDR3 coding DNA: TGTGCCAGCTCACCCACCTACGAGCAGTACTTC. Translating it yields CASSPTYEQYF.

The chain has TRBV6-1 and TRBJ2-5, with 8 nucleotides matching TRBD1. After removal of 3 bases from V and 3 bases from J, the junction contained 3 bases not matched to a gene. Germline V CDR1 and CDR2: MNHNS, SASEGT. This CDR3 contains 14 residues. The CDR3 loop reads CASSDQGAEETQYF. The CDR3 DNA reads TGTGCCAGCAGTGACCAGGGGGCGGAAGAGACCCAGTACTTC.

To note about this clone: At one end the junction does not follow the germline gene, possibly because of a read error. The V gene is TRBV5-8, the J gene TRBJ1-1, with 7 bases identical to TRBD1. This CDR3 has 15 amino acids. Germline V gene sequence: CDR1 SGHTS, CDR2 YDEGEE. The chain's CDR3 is CASSYRQGGDSPSKF. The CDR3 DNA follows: TGTGCCAGCAGTTATAGACAGGGTGGGGATTCACCGTCCAAGTTT.

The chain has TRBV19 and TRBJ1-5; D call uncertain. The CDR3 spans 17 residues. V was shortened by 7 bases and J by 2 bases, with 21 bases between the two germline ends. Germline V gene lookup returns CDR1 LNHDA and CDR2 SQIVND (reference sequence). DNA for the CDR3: TGTGCCAGTAAAGCCCCGCTTTCTGGAGGAGGCAATCAGCCCCAGCATTTT. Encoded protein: CASKAPLSGGGNQPQHF.

Written as DNA, the CDR3 is TGTGCCATCAGTGAGTCCAAGACTAGCGGGGGATTGGGTTATGAGCAGTTCTTC. Residues: CAISESKTSGGLGYEQFF. This chain connects TRBV10-3 to TRBJ2-1; 12 bases are shared with TRBD2. J gave up 8 bases and V 0 bases, and 11 bases lay outside the gene matches. Germline values: CDR1 ENHRY, CDR2 SYGVKD. The CDR3 has 18 residues.

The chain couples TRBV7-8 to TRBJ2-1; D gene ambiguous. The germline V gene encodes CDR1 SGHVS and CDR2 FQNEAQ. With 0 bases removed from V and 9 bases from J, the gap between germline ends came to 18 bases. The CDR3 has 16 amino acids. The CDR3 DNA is TGTGCCAGCAGCTTAGCTAGTGTCAACCTAAAACCTGAGCAGTTCTTC. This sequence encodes CASSLASVNLKPEQFF. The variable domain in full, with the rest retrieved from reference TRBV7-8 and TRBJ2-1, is GAGVSQSPRYKVAKRGQDVALRCDPISGHVSLFWYQQALGQGPEFLTYFQNEAQLDKSGLPSDRFFAERPEGSVSTLKIQRTQQEDSAVYLCASSLASVNLKPEQFFGPGTRLTVL.

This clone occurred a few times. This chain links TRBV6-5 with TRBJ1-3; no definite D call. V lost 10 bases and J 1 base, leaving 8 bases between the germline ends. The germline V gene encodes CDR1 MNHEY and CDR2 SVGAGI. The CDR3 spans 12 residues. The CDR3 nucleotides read TGTGCCATACAGTTTTCTGGAAACACCATATATTTT. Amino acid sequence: CAIQFSGNTIYF.

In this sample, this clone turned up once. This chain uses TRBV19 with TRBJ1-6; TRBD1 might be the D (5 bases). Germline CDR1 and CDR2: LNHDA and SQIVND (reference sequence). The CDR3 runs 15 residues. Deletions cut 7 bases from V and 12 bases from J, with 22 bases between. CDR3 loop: CASTIAGGVGEPLHF. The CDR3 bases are TGTGCCAGTACCATTGCAGGAGGGGTTGGCGAACCCCTCCACTTT.